The next 2 T cell receptor beta chains were all read from a single sample in a study of Tregs in tolerant kidney transplant recipients. Assay used: immunoSEQ multiplex PCR; TCRdb lists only in-frame clones, some missing. The sample holds about 120,000 clones; around 94% are singletons and the top ten take more than 0.5%. Specimen: CD4+ T cells from blood. The receptors shown here come from a human donor in good health.

The rearrangement joins TRBV7-9 to TRBJ1-3; D uncertain. Germline lookup yields CDR1 SEHNR and CDR2 FQNEAQ (reference sequence). The V gene lost 6 bases and the J gene lost 0 bases, with 18 bases spanning the gap. CDR3 size: 17 residues. The CDR3 is CASSGGSRLFSGNTIYF. The CDR3 region has the DNA TGTGCCAGCAGTGGTGGCAGCCGGTTGTTCTCTGGAAACACCATATATTTT.

The chain joins TRBV7-6 to TRBJ2-5; unclear D gene. V was shortened by 5 bases and J by 5 bases, with 18 bases between the two germline ends. This CDR3 is built from 15 residues. In germline, CDR1 is SGHVS, CDR2 FNYEAQ. This CDR3 reads CASSPNPGPPETQYF. In nucleotides, the CDR3 is TGTGCCAGCAGCCCCAACCCGGGCCCGCCGGAGACCCAGTACTTC.